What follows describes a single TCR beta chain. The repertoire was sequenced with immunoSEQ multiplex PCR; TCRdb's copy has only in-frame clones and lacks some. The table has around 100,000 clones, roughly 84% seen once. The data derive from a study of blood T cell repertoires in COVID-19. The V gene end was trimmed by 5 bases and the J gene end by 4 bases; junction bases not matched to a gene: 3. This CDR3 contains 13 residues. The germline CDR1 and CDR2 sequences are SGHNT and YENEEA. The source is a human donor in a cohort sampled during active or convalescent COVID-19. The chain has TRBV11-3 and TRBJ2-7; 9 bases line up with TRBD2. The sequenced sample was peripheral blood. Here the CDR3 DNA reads TGTGCCAGCAGCGCCGCGGGGGGGTACGAGCAGTACTTC. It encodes CASSAAGGYEQYF.